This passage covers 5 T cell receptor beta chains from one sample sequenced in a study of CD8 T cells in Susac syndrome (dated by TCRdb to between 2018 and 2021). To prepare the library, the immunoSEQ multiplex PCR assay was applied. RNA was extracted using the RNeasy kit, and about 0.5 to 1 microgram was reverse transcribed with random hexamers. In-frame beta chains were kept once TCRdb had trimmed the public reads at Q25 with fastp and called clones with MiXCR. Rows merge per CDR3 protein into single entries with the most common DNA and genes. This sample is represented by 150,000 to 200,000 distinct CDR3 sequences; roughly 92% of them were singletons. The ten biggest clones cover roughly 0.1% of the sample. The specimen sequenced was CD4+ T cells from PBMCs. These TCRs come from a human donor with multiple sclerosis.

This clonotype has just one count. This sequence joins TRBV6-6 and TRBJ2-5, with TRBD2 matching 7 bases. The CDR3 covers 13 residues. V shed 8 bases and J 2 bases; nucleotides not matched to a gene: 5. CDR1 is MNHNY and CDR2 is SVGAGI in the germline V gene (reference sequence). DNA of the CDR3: TGTGCCAGCCAGCGGGGAAATCAAGAGACCCAGTACTTC. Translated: CASQRGNQETQYF.

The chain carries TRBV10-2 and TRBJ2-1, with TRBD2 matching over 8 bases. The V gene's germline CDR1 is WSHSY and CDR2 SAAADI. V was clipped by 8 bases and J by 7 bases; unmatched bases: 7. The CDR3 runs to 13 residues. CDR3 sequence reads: CASGSGRGNEQFF. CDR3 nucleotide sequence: TGCGCCAGCGGGAGCGGGAGAGGGAATGAGCAGTTCTTC.

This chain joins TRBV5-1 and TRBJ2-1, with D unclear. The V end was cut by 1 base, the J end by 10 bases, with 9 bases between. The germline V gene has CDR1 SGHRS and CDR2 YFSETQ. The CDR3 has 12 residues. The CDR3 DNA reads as TGCGCCAGCAGCTTGTCTATACGGGAGCAGTTCTTC. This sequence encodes CASSLSIREQFF.

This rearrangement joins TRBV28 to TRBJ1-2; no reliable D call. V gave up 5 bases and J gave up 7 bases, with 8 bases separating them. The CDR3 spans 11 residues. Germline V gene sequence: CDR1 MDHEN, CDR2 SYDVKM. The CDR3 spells CASSHVSGYTF. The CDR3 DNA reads TGTGCCAGCAGTCACGTTTCTGGCTACACCTTC.

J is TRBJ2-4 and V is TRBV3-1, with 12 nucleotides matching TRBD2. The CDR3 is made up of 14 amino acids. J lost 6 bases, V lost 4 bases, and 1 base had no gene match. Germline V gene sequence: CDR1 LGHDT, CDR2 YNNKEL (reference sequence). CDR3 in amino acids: CASSPSGRGNIQYF. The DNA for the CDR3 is TGTGCCAGCAGCCCTAGCGGGAGGGGAAACATTCAGTACTTC.